The clone carrying this T cell receptor beta chain was found many times. What it binds is not known. The germline V and J ends were trimmed by 7 bases and 5 bases, with 10 bases remaining between them. Per germline, CDR1 SQVTM and CDR2 ANQGSEA. This CDR3 is 11 amino acids long. These data come from a study of regulatory T cells in long-lasting Graves disease. Findings of the study overall: Reduced TCR diversity was observed in persistent Graves' patients versus newly diagnosed patients.

The time point: newly diagnosed GD, antithyroid drugs for less than 3 months. PBMC-derived RNA was used for the TCR library. In building TCR beta libraries, iRepertoire HTBI primers were used together with Arm-PCR of CDR3 regions. Each CDR3 protein is one row after TCRdb ran MiXCR on the multiplex PCR reads. Here the sample spans about 400,000 distinct CDR3 sequences, approximately 15% being singletons. These data were also filed under a second study, of T cells in Graves' hyperthyroidism and ophthalmopathy. Per that paper: Blood samples included most of the expanded thyroid clonotypes exceeding 0.001.

The sample here was peripheral blood mononuclear cells (PBMCs), taken at new diagnosis, from a patient treated with antithyroid drugs. The sequence derives from a woman in her thirties or forties with Graves disease. The chain carries TRBV29-1 and TRBJ2-3; D remains unclear. Written as DNA, the CDR3 is TGCAGCGCTACCGGAGAAGATACGCAGTATTTT. Residues: CSATGEDTQYF.